This TCR beta chain emerged from a study of CD4+ T cells in melanoma. The CDR3 loop spans 17 amino acids. The V gene end was trimmed by 4 bases and the J gene end by 5 bases; junction bases not matched to a gene: 13. Germline assignment: CDR1 PRHDT and CDR2 FYEKMQ (reference sequence). Here immunoSEQ multiplex PCR was the method, and the copy in TCRdb shows in-frame clones only, minus some. The sample has over 10,000 clones; roughly 80% are singletons. The sequencing input was cells from a culture (not recorded whether cultured in vitro). The chain couples TRBV13 to TRBJ1-2; 10 nucleotides match TRBD1. The source of this sequence is a human donor with melanoma. The CDR3 DNA follows: TGTGCCAGCAGCTCGGATCCGACAGGGGGCGGTTGGTATGGCTACACCTTC. It specifies CASSSDPTGGGWYGYTF.